This entry concerns a single T cell receptor beta chain. Under the authors' procedure: For nucleated cells, counts were estimated from reference gene primer amplification. The protocol was immunoSEQ multiplex PCR, while the TCRdb copy is restricted to in-frame clones and leaves out a portion. V, J and clone size are taken as reported in that table, and D and trimming were inferred from the DNA itself. This repertoire shows about 220,000 clones, around three quarters found once; its top ten account for about 7%. This specimen belongs to a study of blood T cell repertoires in COVID-19. Study as a whole: From the United States, Italy and Spain came samples of acute and convalescent COVID-19. PBMCs, B-cell-depleted T cells, or T cells were the source of the cDNA or gDNA that made up the material.

Unmatched junction bases numbered 8, after V lost 8 bases and J lost 4 bases. Germline assignment: CDR1 MNHEY and CDR2 SVGAGI. The CDR3 length is 14 residues. The sequence was collected from a woman in her 70s with acute or convalescent COVID-19. This chain connects TRBV6-5 to TRBJ2-7; 10 nucleotides line up with TRBD1. The specimen sequenced was peripheral blood. CDR3 DNA: TGTGCCAGCCACCGACAGGGGGCTATTTACGAGCAGTACTTC. Its translation is CASHRQGAIYEQYF.